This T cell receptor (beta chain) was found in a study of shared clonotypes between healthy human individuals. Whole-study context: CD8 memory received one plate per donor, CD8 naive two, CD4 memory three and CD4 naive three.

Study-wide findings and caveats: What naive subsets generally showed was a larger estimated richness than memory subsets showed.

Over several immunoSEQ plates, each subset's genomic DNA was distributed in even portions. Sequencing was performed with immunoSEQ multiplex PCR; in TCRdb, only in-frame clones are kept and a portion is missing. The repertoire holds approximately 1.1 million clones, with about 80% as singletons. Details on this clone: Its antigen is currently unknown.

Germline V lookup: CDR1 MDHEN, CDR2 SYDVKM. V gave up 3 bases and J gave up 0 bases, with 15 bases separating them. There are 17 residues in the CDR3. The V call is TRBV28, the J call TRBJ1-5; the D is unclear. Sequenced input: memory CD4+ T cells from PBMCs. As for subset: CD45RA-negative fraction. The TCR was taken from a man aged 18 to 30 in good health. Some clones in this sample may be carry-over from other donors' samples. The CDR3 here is CASSFRQAVYSNQPQHF. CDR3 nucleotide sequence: TGTGCCAGCAGTTTTCGGCAGGCCGTGTATAGCAATCAGCCCCAGCATTTT.